A selection of T cell receptor beta chains follows, all from one sample in a study of T cell repertoires in cytomegalovirus infection. TCRdb called the reads again in MiXCR, with one record for every CDR3 protein. The data contain tens of thousands of distinct CDR3 sequences, 4% of them seen just once; the ten biggest clones take up roughly 22%. The sample consisted of PBMCs. The receptors come from a human donor in good health (CMV status not recorded). Some clones in this sample may be carry-over from other donors' samples. CDR3s include the opening cysteine and the closing phenylalanine or tryptophan. A D gene is named only where the DNA matches it firmly. The size entry is marked missing in some rows and otherwise reads once, few, many or a size class.

cdr3_aa cdr3_nt d_call v_call clone_size j_call
CASSSGRKDTEAFF TGTGCCAGCAGCTCGGGACGGAAGGACACTGAAGCTTTCTTT - TRBV7-2 many TRBJ1-1
CASSFPTSGANTGELFF TGTGCCAGCAGCTTCCCGACTAGCGGGGCGAACACCGGGGAGCTGTTTTTT TRBD2 TRBV7-2 many TRBJ2-2
CASSTGAGVIQETQYF TGTGCCAGTAGTACCGGGGCAGGGGTCATTCAAGAGACCCAGTACTTC - TRBV19 many TRBJ2-5
CASSRSQEETQYF TGTGCCAGCTCACGCTCCCAAGAAGAGACCCAGTACTTC - TRBV18 many TRBJ2-5
CSVGEAQETQYF TGCAGCGTTGGGGAGGCCCAAGAGACCCAGTACTTC - TRBV29-1 - TRBJ2-5
CASRGQGRYEQYF TGTGCCAGCAGAGGACAGGGGAGGTACGAGCAGTACTTC TRBD1 TRBV7-2 many TRBJ2-7
CASSQDRAGSGNQPQHF TGTGCCAGCAGCCAAGATCGCGCAGGGAGTGGCAATCAGCCCCAGCATTTT - TRBV4-2 many TRBJ1-5
CASSLDRSSGNTIYF TGTGCCAGCAGCTTAGACAGAAGCTCTGGAAACACCATATATTTT - TRBV7-2 many TRBJ1-3
CASSPAPVAKNIQYF TGTGCCAGCAGCCCCGCCCCGGTAGCCAAAAACATTCAGTACTTC - TRBV7-2 many TRBJ2-4
CASSGLNQPQHF TGTGCCAGTAGTGGGCTCAATCAGCCCCAGCATTTT - TRBV19 many TRBJ1-5
CASSLGEGTGHREEQYF TGTGCCAGCAGCTTGGGCGAAGGTACGGGGCACCGAGAGGAGCAGTACTTC - TRBV11-1 many TRBJ2-7
CASSLGRVQETQYF TGTGCCAGCAGCTTAGGAAGGGTACAAGAGACCCAGTACTTC - TRBV7-2 many TRBJ2-5
CASSFLDSTDTQYF TGTGCCAGCAGCTTCCTCGACAGCACAGATACGCAGTATTTT - TRBV7-2 many TRBJ2-3
CASTSRRDRNNEQFF TGTGCCAGCACCTCGCGCCGGGACCGTAACAATGAGCAGTTCTTC - TRBV5-4 many TRBJ2-1
CSALVLFSDRTEAFF TGCAGCGCCCTGGTTCTCTTTAGCGACAGAACTGAAGCTTTCTTT - TRBV29-1 many TRBJ1-1
CASTPMNGVAEAFF TGTGCCAGCACCCCCATGAATGGGGTCGCTGAAGCTTTCTTT - TRBV7-4 many TRBJ1-1
CASSSKVGKGKTQYF TGTGCCAGCAGCTCGAAAGTAGGGAAGGGAAAGACCCAGTACTTC - TRBV7-2 few TRBJ2-5
CSALHQLQTMNTEAFF TGCAGTGCACTCCACCAACTACAGACAATGAACACTGAAGCTTTCTTT - TRBV20-1 many TRBJ1-1
CASSYSSKGNQPQHF TGTGCCAGCAGTTACTCGTCAAAGGGCAATCAGCCCCAGCATTTT - TRBV6-2/TRBV6-3 many TRBJ1-5
CASSLNRALGTEAFF TGTGCCAGCAGCTTAAATAGGGCGCTGGGGACTGAAGCTTTCTTT - TRBV7-3 many TRBJ1-1
CASSQGFLDTYNEQFF TGCGCCAGCAGCCAAGGATTTCTTGATACCTACAATGAGCAGTTCTTC - TRBV4-3 many TRBJ2-1
CASSFGSYQETQYF TGTGCCAGCAGCTTCGGGAGTTACCAAGAGACCCAGTACTTC - TRBV7-2 many TRBJ2-5
CASSLLRGVGYTF TGTGCCAGCAGCTTACTCCGGGGGGTAGGCTACACCTTC - TRBV7-8 many TRBJ1-2
CASSDRTGLGLKLFF TGTGCCAGCAGCGACAGGACAGGTCTAGGACTAAAACTGTTTTTT TRBD1 TRBV7-2 many TRBJ1-4
CASSFRVGGEAFF TGTGCCAGCAGCTTTAGGGTGGGAGGTGAAGCTTTCTTT - TRBV7-9 many TRBJ1-1
CASSYRANQPQHF TGTGCCAGCAGCTACAGGGCCAATCAGCCCCAGCATTTT - TRBV7-2 many TRBJ1-5
CASSETGTGGNEQFF TGTGCCAGCAGTGAAACCGGGACAGGGGGCAATGAGCAGTTCTTC TRBD1 TRBV28 many TRBJ2-1
CASSLGGASTDTQYF TGTGCCAGCAGCTTAGGCGGGGCCAGCACAGATACGCAGTATTTT - TRBV7-6 many TRBJ2-3
CASSSAALGNNEQFF TGTGCCAGCAGCTCAGCCGCCCTAGGTAACAATGAGCAGTTCTTC - TRBV7-2 many TRBJ2-1
CAISGGAYTEAFF TGTGCCATCAGTGGGGGCGCGTACACTGAAGCTTTCTTT - TRBV10-3 many TRBJ1-1
CASSLGGIPGETQYF TGTGCCAGCAGCTTGGGTGGCATCCCAGGGGAGACCCAGTACTTC - TRBV5-4 many TRBJ2-5
CASSFPTRNEQFF TGTGCCAGCAGCTTTCCGACACGGAATGAGCAGTTCTTC - TRBV7-9 many TRBJ2-1
CASSLSGGAHEQYF TGTGCCAGCAGTTTGAGCGGGGGGGCCCACGAGCAGTACTTC TRBD2 TRBV12-3/TRBV12-4 few TRBJ2-7
CASSLDRGQSPYIGGYTF TGTGCCAGCAGCTTGGACAGGGGCCAATCCCCCTATATCGGGGGCTACACCTTC TRBD1 TRBV5-6 many TRBJ1-2
CASSAPAGDQETQYF TGTGCCAGCAGCGCCCCTGCTGGGGACCAAGAGACCCAGTACTTC - TRBV7-6 many TRBJ2-5
CATQGYGGYTF TGTGCCACCCAGGGGTATGGCGGCTACACCTTC - TRBV6-2/TRBV6-3 many TRBJ1-2
CASSLDLGGYTF TGTGCCAGCAGCTTAGACCTAGGCGGCTACACCTTC - TRBV7-2 many TRBJ1-2
CASSLNRANTEAFF TGTGCCAGCAGCTTAAACAGGGCCAACACTGAAGCTTTCTTT - TRBV7-8 many TRBJ1-1
CASSLGTGAGYTF TGTGCCAGCAGCTTGGGGACAGGGGCCGGCTACACCTTC TRBD1 TRBV7-9 many TRBJ1-2
CASSLGLAGFEQFF TGTGCCAGCAGCCTGGGACTAGCGGGTTTTGAGCAGTTCTTC TRBD2 TRBV11-2 many TRBJ2-1
CASSLGAYDTEAFF TGTGCCAGCAGCTTAGGGGCTTATGACACTGAAGCTTTCTTT - TRBV7-2 many TRBJ1-1
CASSRSTSYTEAFF TGTGCCAGCAGCCGAAGCACCAGTTACACTGAAGCTTTCTTT - TRBV7-4 many TRBJ1-1